These T cell receptor beta chains were read from a single sample in a study of shared clonotypes between healthy human individuals. Only in-frame clones appear in the TCRdb table, and some are missing; sequencing was by immunoSEQ multiplex PCR. The sample has 2 million to 2.5 million clones; nearly 97% are singletons. Sequencing input: naive CD4+ T cells sorted from blood. These receptor sequences come from a young man in good health. CDR3s include the opening cysteine and the closing phenylalanine or tryptophan. The order of the fields is V gene, J gene, clone size, D gene, CDR3 protein, CDR3 DNA. A D gene is named only where the DNA matches it firmly. Not every row has a clone size; where given, it reads once, few, many or a size class.

TRBV5-4	TRBJ2-3	-	TRBD2	CASTPGGGRVDTQYF	TGTGCCAGCACCCCCGGCGGGGGGAGGGTGGATACGCAGTATTTT
TRBV2	TRBJ1-6	-	-	CASTAGTYNSPLHF	TGTGCCAGCACCGCCGGCACCTATAATTCACCCCTCCACTTT
TRBV19	TRBJ2-1	-	-	CASTFRDAGYNEQFF	TGTGCCAGTACATTTCGGGACGCCGGATACAATGAGCAGTTCTTC
TRBV7-2	TRBJ2-4	-	TRBD1	CASSLGQGIAKNIQYF	TGTGCCAGCAGCCTGGGACAGGGAATAGCCAAAAACATTCAGTACTTC
TRBV7-9	TRBJ1-4	-	-	CASSLLQGEGEKLFF	TGTGCCAGCAGCCTACTACAGGGAGAGGGAGAAAAACTGTTTTTT
TRBV27	TRBJ2-7	-	-	CASSLSRVSYEQYF	TGTGCCAGCAGTTTATCTCGGGTTTCCTACGAGCAGTACTTC
TRBV5-1	TRBJ2-7	-	-	CASSFDPDYEQYF	TGCGCCAGCAGCTTTGATCCGGACTACGAGCAGTACTTC
TRBV5-1	TRBJ1-1	-	-	CASSLGGRGSIAGFF	TGCGCCAGCAGCTTGGGAGGTCGGGGCTCAATAGCAGGTTTCTTT
TRBV4-3	TRBJ1-3	once	-	CASSQDRFSGNTIYF	TGCGCCAGCAGCCAAGATCGCTTCTCTGGAAACACCATATATTTT
TRBV27	TRBJ1-5	-	TRBD1	CASSEWGDSSGNSNQPQHF	TGTGCCAGCAGTGAATGGGGGGACAGTTCGGGGAATAGCAATCAGCCCCAGCATTTT
TRBV13	TRBJ2-7	-	TRBD1	CASSLAQGAGYEQYF	TGTGCCAGCAGCTTAGCACAGGGGGCAGGCTACGAGCAGTACTTC
TRBV29-1	TRBJ1-1	-	TRBD1	CSVSGQGKNTEAFF	TGCAGCGTGTCGGGACAGGGGAAGAACACTGAAGCTTTCTTT
TRBV7-9	TRBJ1-2	-	-	CASSLGYYGYTF	TGTGCCAGCAGCTTAGGGTACTATGGCTACACCTTC
TRBV18	TRBJ2-7	once	-	CASSPRQGYEQYF	TGTGCCAGCTCACCCCGCCAGGGCTACGAGCAGTACTTC
TRBV4-3	TRBJ1-6	-	-	CASSQDTGSPLHF	TGCGCCAGCAGCCAGGATACAGGTTCACCCCTCCACTTT
TRBV7-7	TRBJ2-6	once	-	CASSPGPSGANVLTF	TGTGCTAGCAGCCCGGGGCCCTCTGGGGCCAACGTCCTGACTTTC
TRBV5-4	TRBJ2-3	once	-	CASSLGSLVSTDTQYF	TGTGCCAGCAGCTTGGGGAGCCTAGTGAGCACAGATACGCAGTATTTT
TRBV28	TRBJ1-1	-	-	CASSTRPGNTEAFF	TGTGCCAGCAGTACACGGCCGGGGAACACTGAAGCTTTCTTT
TRBV29-1	TRBJ2-3	-	-	CSVGQTPSTDTQYF	TGCAGCGTTGGCCAGACCCCAAGCACAGATACGCAGTATTTT
TRBV5-5	TRBJ2-3	-	-	CASSLRRSEDTQYF	TGTGCCAGCAGCTTGCGAAGGTCTGAGGATACGCAGTATTTT
TRBV10-1	TRBJ1-4	-	-	CASSESGWDEKLFF	TGCGCCAGCAGTGAGTCGGGATGGGACGAAAAACTGTTTTTT
TRBV5-8	TRBJ1-5	-	-	CASSYYRKNSNQPQHF	TGTGCCAGCAGCTACTACAGGAAAAATAGCAATCAGCCCCAGCATTTT
TRBV6-4	TRBJ1-2	-	-	CASSEGAPGNGYTF	TGTGCCAGCAGTGAGGGGGCACCTGGAAATGGCTACACCTTC
TRBV5-8	TRBJ2-5	-	TRBD1	CASSKGQGDQETQYF	TGTGCCAGCAGCAAGGGACAGGGCGACCAAGAGACCCAGTACTTC
TRBV27	TRBJ1-5	-	TRBD1	CASSRTGTGGNQPQHF	TGTGCCAGCAGTCGTACCGGGACAGGGGGGAATCAGCCCCAGCATTTT
TRBV5-1	TRBJ2-1	-	-	CASSRYRADEQFF	TGCGCCAGCAGCAGATACAGGGCTGATGAGCAGTTCTTC
TRBV7-9	TRBJ1-5	-	-	CASSFRSNQPQHF	TGTGCCAGCAGCTTCCGGAGCAATCAGCCCCAGCATTTT
TRBV27	TRBJ2-1	-	TRBD2	CASSLRLAGAGGNEQFF	TGTGCCAGCAGTTTAAGGCTAGCGGGAGCGGGAGGCAATGAGCAGTTCTTC
TRBV19	TRBJ2-7	-	TRBD1	CASSTDQGALDEQYF	TGTGCCAGTAGTACCGATCAGGGGGCACTGGACGAGCAGTACTTC
TRBV5-4	TRBJ2-1	-	-	CASSLKDSYNEQFF	TGTGCCAGCAGCTTGAAGGATTCCTACAATGAGCAGTTCTTC
TRBV7-2	TRBJ1-5	-	-	CASSLQGNQPQHF	TGTGCCAGCAGTTTACAGGGAAATCAGCCCCAGCATTTT
TRBV10-2	TRBJ1-2	-	-	CASSAEEAGLGGYTF	TGCGCCAGCAGCGCCGAGGAAGCAGGACTGGGCGGCTACACCTTC
TRBV6-5	TRBJ1-2	-	TRBD1	CASSYKRQGQYGYTF	TGTGCCAGCAGTTACAAGCGACAGGGTCAATATGGCTACACCTTC
TRBV7-9	TRBJ2-7	-	TRBD2	CASSPFGLAGDEQYF	TGTGCCAGCAGCCCCTTCGGACTAGCGGGTGACGAGCAGTACTTC
TRBV5-1	TRBJ2-1	-	TRBD1	CASSLHTGTGGNEQFF	TGCGCCAGCAGCTTGCATACCGGGACAGGGGGCAATGAGCAGTTCTTC
TRBV10-1	TRBJ1-1	once	-	CASTQFEGEDTEAFF	TGCGCCAGCACCCAGTTTGAGGGAGAGGACACTGAAGCTTTCTTT
TRBV7-9	TRBJ2-7	once	-	CASSTSGQGVTYEQYF	TGTGCCAGCAGCACGAGCGGCCAAGGAGTTACCTACGAGCAGTACTTC
TRBV10-3	TRBJ2-2	-	TRBD2	CASRTSGDGTGELFF	TGTGCTTCTAGGACTAGCGGGGATGGCACCGGGGAGCTGTTTTTT
TRBV29-1	TRBJ1-1	-	TRBD1	CSVGTGWTEAFF	TGCAGCGTTGGGACAGGGTGGACTGAAGCTTTCTTT
TRBV5-1	TRBJ2-1	-	TRBD1	CASSLDLGGTGDEQFF	TGCGCCAGCAGCTTGGACCTAGGGGGGACAGGGGATGAGCAGTTCTTC
TRBV11-1	TRBJ2-1	once	-	CASSLRGPGSDEQFF	TGTGCCAGCAGCCTTAGGGGGCCCGGGAGCGATGAGCAGTTCTTC
TRBV30	TRBJ1-5	-	-	CAWRRQRSQPQHF	TGTGCCTGGAGGAGACAGCGATCACAGCCCCAGCATTTT
TRBV6-1	TRBJ1-3	-	TRBD1	CASGGTDLGNTIYF	TGTGCCAGCGGGGGGACAGACCTTGGAAACACCATATATTTT
TRBV28	TRBJ2-3	once	-	CASIGRYRTDTQYF	TGTGCCAGCATAGGGAGATACCGCACAGATACGCAGTATTTT
TRBV5-6	TRBJ2-1	-	-	CASSFGDTNNEQFF	TGTGCCAGCAGCTTTGGGGACACCAACAATGAGCAGTTCTTC